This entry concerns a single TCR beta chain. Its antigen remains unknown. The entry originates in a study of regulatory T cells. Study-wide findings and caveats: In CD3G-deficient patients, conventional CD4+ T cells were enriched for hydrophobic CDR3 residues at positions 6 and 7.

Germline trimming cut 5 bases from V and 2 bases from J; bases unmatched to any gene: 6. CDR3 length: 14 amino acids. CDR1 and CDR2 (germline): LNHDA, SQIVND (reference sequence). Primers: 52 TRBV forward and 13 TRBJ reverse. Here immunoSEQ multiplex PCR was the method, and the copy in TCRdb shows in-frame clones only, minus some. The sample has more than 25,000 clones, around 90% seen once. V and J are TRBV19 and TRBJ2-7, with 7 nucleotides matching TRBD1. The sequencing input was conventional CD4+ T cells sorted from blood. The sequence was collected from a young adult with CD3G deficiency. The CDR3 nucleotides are TGTGCCAGTAGTTTGACCGGGACAGCCTACGAGCAGTACTTC. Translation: CASSLTGTAYEQYF.